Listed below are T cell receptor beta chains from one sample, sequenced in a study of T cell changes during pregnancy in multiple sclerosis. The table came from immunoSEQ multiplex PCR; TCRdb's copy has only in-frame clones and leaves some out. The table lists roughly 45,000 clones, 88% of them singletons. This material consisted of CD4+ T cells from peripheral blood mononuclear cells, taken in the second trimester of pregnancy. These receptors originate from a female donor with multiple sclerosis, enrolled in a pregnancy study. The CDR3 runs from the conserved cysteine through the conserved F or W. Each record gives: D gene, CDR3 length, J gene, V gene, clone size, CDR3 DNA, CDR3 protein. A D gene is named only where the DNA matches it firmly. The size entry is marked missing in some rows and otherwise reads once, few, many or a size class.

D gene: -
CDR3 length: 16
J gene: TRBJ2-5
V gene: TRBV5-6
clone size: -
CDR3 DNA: TGTGCCAGCAGCCCCAAGACCGGACTGCTTCAAGAGACCCAGTACTTC
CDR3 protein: CASSPKTGLLQETQYF

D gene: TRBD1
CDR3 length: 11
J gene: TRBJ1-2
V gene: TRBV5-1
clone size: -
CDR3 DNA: TGCGCCAGCAGCCGGTGGACAGGGGGTGCCTTC
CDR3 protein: CASSRWTGGAF

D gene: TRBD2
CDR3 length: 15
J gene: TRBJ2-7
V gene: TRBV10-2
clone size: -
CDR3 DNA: TGCGCCAGCAGGGCGACTAGCGGGAGCCTCAGCGAGCAGTACTTC
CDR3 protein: CASRATSGSLSEQYF

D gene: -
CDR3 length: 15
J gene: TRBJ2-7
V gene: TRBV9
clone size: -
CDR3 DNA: TGTGCCAGCAGCGTAGGCCCGGGGAGGTCCTACGAGCAGTACTTC
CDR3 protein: CASSVGPGRSYEQYF

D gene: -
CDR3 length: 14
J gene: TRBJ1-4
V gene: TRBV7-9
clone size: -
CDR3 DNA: TGTGCCAGCAGCTCTCCCCCCGGGTGGGAAAAACTGTTTTTT
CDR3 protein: CASSSPPGWEKLFF

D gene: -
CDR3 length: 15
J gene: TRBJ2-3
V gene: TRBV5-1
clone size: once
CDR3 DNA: TGCGCCAGCAGCCGCTGGACTTCTAGCACAGATACGCAGTATTTT
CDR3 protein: CASSRWTSSTDTQYF

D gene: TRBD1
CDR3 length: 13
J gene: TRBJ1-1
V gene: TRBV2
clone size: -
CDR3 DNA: TGTGCCAGCATTGGACAGGGTTTTACTGAAGCTTTCTTT
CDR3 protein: CASIGQGFTEAFF

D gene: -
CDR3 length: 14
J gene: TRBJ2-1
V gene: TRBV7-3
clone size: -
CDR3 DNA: TGTGCCAGCAGCGGGGCTCCAACAAGCAATGAGCAGTTCTTC
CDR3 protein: CASSGAPTSNEQFF

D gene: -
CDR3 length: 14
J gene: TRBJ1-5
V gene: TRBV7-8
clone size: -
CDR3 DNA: TGTGCCAGCAGCTTAGGCCCTAACTATCAGCCCCAGCATTTT
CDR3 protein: CASSLGPNYQPQHF

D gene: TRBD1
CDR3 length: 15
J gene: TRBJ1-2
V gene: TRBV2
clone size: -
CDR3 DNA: TGTGCCAGCGGCCGCGGGGGACAGGGGTTGAATGGCTACACCTTC
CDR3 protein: CASGRGGQGLNGYTF

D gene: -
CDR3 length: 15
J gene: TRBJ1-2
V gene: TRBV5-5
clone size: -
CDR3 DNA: TGTGCCAGCAGCTTATCGGGGAAGTCTAACTATGGCTACACCTTC
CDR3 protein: CASSLSGKSNYGYTF